Listed below are T cell receptor beta chains from one sample, sequenced in a study of CD8 T cells in ankylosing spondylitis. TCRdb processed the 5' RACE reads anew with MiXCR; each CDR3 protein has one entry. The profile covers roughly 700,000 distinct CDR3 sequences, with around 19% appearing a single time and under 20% taken by the ten largest. Sequenced input: blood, either unsorted or a sorted T cell fraction (not recorded which). Every receptor here comes from a male donor with ankylosing spondylitis. Each CDR3 is given with its conserved first and last residue. D genes are given only for firm matches. Size values are once, few and many counts, or a class for expanded clones, and some rows have none.

TRBJ1-2	TRBV24-1	few	-	TGTGCCACTCTCCCCCAGGGGAACTATGGCTACACCTTC	CATLPQGNYGYTF
TRBJ2-7	TRBV2	-	-	TGTGCCAGCTTGTCAAGCGCCCCCTACCCTTACGAGCAGTACTTC	CASLSSAPYPYEQYF
TRBJ2-1	TRBV20-1	-	TRBD2	TGCAGTGCTAGAGCGACTAGCGGGCTCTACAATGAGCAGTTCTTC	CSARATSGLYNEQFF
TRBJ2-1	TRBV12-3/TRBV12-4	few	TRBD2	TGTGCCAGCAGTTCCTACTCCTTCCGGGGGGCCTACAATGAGCAGTTCTTC	CASSSYSFRGAYNEQFF
TRBJ2-5	TRBV10-3	-	-	TGTGCCATCAGTGCGGACCTAAATAGGCAAGGGACCCAGTACTTC	CAISADLNRQGTQYF
TRBJ2-1	TRBV7-2	-	-	TGTGCCAGCAGCTTACGCAGGGCGGATGAGCAGTTCTTC	CASSLRRADEQFF
TRBJ1-4	TRBV25-1	many	TRBD1	TGTGCCAGCCTTCCGGGACAGGGGGCAACTAATGAAAAACTGTTTTTT	CASLPGQGATNEKLFF
TRBJ2-7	TRBV20-1	-	TRBD2	TGCAGTGCTGAAGCGGGAGAGGCCTACGAGCAGTACTTC	CSAEAGEAYEQYF
TRBJ2-7	TRBV12-3/TRBV12-4	-	-	TGTGCCAGCAGTTTAGGTGTGGGGGGGCATGAGCAGTACTTC	CASSLGVGGHEQYF
TRBJ2-5	TRBV9	-	TRBD2	TGTGCCAGCAGCGTAGCTACGGGGGGAGAGACCCAGTACTTC	CASSVATGGETQYF
TRBJ2-7	TRBV7-8	-	TRBD1	TGTGCCAGCAGCTTAGCTCATCGGGGATCAGGGGGCTACGAGCAGTACTTC	CASSLAHRGSGGYEQYF
TRBJ2-1	TRBV12-3/TRBV12-4	-	-	TGTGCCAGCAGTGCCGCGGGAACAGGGTCGGATGAGCAGTTCTTC	CASSAAGTGSDEQFF
TRBJ2-5	TRBV24-1	many	TRBD1	TGTGCCACCAGTGAAACGGGACAGGGGGAAGAGACCCAGTACTTC	CATSETGQGEETQYF
TRBJ2-7	TRBV12-3/TRBV12-4	few	-	TGTGCCAGCACCGACTGGAATGTAGGCGAGCAGTACTTC	CASTDWNVGEQYF
TRBJ1-1	TRBV18	many	-	TGTGCCAGCTCACCGGCAGCGAACACTGAAGCTTTCTTT	CASSPAANTEAFF
TRBJ2-5	TRBV20-1	-	TRBD2	TGCAGTGCTAGGGACGGACTAGCGGGAGAGCGTGGAGAGACCCAGTACTTC	CSARDGLAGERGETQYF
TRBJ1-3	TRBV29-1	-	-	TGCAGCGTTGTACAGATTGGAAACACCATATATTTT	CSVVQIGNTIYF
TRBJ2-1	TRBV6-1	-	-	TGTGCCAGCAGACGAGGGGGACTGGACAATGAGCAGTTCTTC	CASRRGGLDNEQFF
TRBJ2-1	TRBV12-3/TRBV12-4	-	-	TGTGCCAGCAGTTTCGGAGGGCTTGATGAGCAGTTCTTC	CASSFGGLDEQFF
TRBJ2-7	TRBV27	-	-	TGTGCCAGCAGTTTATCTCCGGGCTACGAGCAGTACTTC	CASSLSPGYEQYF
TRBJ2-1	TRBV29-1	once	-	TGCAGCGTTGAGGATGAGCAGTTCTTC	CSVEDEQFF
TRBJ2-1	TRBV20-1	few	TRBD2	TGCAGTGCTAGAAAGAAGGGACTAGCGGGTACCTACAATGAGCAGTTCTTC	CSARKKGLAGTYNEQFF
TRBJ2-7	TRBV10-3	-	-	TGTGCCATCAGTGAGACAGAAGCAGGCTCCTACGAGCAGTACTTC	CAISETEAGSYEQYF
TRBJ2-2	TRBV20-1	few	TRBD1	TGCAGTGCTAGAGCCGGGACAGGGGTTTCCGGGGAGCTGTTTTTT	CSARAGTGVSGELFF
TRBJ2-5	TRBV4-3	-	-	TGCGCCAGCAGCCAAGGGGCCCCCGTTGGGGAAGAGACCCAGTACTTC	CASSQGAPVGEETQYF
TRBJ2-7	TRBV4-1	-	-	TGCGCCAGCAGCCAAGCGGGGAAACAGGCCTACGAGCAGTACTTC	CASSQAGKQAYEQYF
TRBJ1-1	TRBV11-2	few	-	TGTGCCAGCATCGCGGGAGGGAACACTGAAGCTTTCTTT	CASIAGGNTEAFF
TRBJ2-1	TRBV6-2/TRBV6-3	-	TRBD2	TGTGCCAGCAGTTACCGGGAGGTCTACAATGAGCAGTTCTTC	CASSYREVYNEQFF
TRBJ2-1	TRBV12-3/TRBV12-4	few	-	TGTGCCAGCAGTTTTGTCAGGGACCAGCGGTTCTTC	CASSFVRDQRFF
TRBJ1-2	TRBV24-1	-	-	TGTGCCACCAGTGATGCTCCCGGGGTTGGCTACACCTTC	CATSDAPGVGYTF
TRBJ2-1	TRBV5-1	few	TRBD1	TGCGCCAGCAGCCCCGGGACAGGGAACACCTACAATGAGCAGTTCTTC	CASSPGTGNTYNEQFF
TRBJ2-3	TRBV9	-	TRBD1	TGTGCCAGCAGCGAAAACGACAGGGTCACAGATACGCAGTATTTT	CASSENDRVTDTQYF
TRBJ2-1	TRBV7-8	once	-	TGTGCCAGCAGCTCCCAGGGTCCTTGGTGGTTCTTC	CASSSQGPWWFF
TRBJ2-2	TRBV4-1	-	-	TGCGCCAGCAGCCAAAGTCCCGGGAGCTACGGGGAGCTGTTTTTT	CASSQSPGSYGELFF
TRBJ2-7	TRBV6-5	few	TRBD1	TGTGCCAGCAGTTACGTCTGGACAGGGGGCTACGAGCAGTACTTC	CASSYVWTGGYEQYF
TRBJ2-7	TRBV6-1	few	TRBD1	TGTGCCAGCAGCGCTCAGGGGGCAGGAGAGCAGTACTTC	CASSAQGAGEQYF
TRBJ1-5	TRBV10-2	many	-	TGCGCCAGCAGTCCAGACAGGATTTTGGGGGGTCAGCCCCAGCATTTT	CASSPDRILGGQPQHF
TRBJ1-1	TRBV20-1	few	TRBD1	TGCAGTGCTAGAGGGACAGGGCGGACTGAAGCTTTCTTT	CSARGTGRTEAFF
TRBJ2-7	TRBV7-6	-	-	TGTGCCAGCAGCTTAGCGCCAGGGGAACACTACGAGCAGTACTTC	CASSLAPGEHYEQYF
TRBJ2-7	TRBV12-3/TRBV12-4	few	-	TGTGCCAGCAGCTCACTAGCCCTGGGTGGGCAGTACTTC	CASSSLALGGQYF
TRBJ2-1	TRBV7-9	few	-	TGTGCCAGCAGCAAGACTTCCCTAGCCGCCGGTGAGCAGTTCTTC	CASSKTSLAAGEQFF
TRBJ1-2	TRBV29-1	few	-	TGCAGCGTTGCCTGGGGTAAACTGAATGGCTACACCTTC	CSVAWGKLNGYTF